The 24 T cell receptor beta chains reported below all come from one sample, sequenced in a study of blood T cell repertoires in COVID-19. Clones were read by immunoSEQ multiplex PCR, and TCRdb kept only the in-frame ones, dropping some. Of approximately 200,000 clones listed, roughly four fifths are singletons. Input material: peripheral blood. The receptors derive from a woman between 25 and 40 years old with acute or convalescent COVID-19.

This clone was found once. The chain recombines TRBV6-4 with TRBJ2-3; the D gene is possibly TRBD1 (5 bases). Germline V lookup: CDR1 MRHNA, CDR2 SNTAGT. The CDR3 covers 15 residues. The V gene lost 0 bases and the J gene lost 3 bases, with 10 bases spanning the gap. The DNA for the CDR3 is TGTGCCAGCAGTGACTCGATGGGGCGTACAGATACGCAGTATTTT. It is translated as CASSDSMGRTDTQYF.

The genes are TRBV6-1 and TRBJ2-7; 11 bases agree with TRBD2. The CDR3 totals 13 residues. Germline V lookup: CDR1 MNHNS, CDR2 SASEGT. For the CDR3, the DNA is TGTTCTGGGCGGACTAGCGGGTCTTACGAGCAGTACTTC. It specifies CSGRTSGSYEQYF.

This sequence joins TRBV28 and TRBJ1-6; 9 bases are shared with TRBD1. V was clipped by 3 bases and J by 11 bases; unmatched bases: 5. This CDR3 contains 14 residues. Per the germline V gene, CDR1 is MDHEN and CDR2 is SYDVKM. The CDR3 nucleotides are TGTGCCAGCAGTTTTCAGCGACAGGGGGCACCCCTCCACTTT. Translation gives CASSFQRQGAPLHF.

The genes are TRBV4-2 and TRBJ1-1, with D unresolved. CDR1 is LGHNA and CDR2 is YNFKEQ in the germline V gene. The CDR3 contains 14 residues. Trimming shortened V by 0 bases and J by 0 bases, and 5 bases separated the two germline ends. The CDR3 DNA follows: TGTGCCAGCAGCCAAGAACCAGTGAACACTGAAGCTTTCTTT. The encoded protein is CASSQEPVNTEAFF.

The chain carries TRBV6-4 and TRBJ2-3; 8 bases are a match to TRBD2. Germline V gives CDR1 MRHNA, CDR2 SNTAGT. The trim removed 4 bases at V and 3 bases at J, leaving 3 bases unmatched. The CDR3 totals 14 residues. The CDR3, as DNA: TGTGCCAGCAGTGCCGGGGGGGCGACAGATACGCAGTATTTT. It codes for CASSAGGATDTQYF.

CDR3 sequence: CASSESGRGTGELFF. DNA for the CDR3: TGCGCCAGCAGCGAGTCAGGGAGGGGGACCGGGGAGCTGTTTTTT. This chain uses TRBV5-1 with TRBJ2-2; maybe TRBD2 (7 bases). The V gene's germline CDR1 is SGHRS and CDR2 YFSETQ. Trimming removed 4 bases at V and 5 bases at J, with 15 bases between. This CDR3 is 15 amino acids long.

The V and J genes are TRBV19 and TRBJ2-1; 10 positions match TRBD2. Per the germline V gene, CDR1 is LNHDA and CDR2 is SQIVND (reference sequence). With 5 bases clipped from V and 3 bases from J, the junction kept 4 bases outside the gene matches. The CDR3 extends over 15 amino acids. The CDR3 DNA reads TGTGCCAGTAGTCCGCTAGCGGGAGACTACAATGAGCAGTTCTTC. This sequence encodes CASSPLAGDYNEQFF.

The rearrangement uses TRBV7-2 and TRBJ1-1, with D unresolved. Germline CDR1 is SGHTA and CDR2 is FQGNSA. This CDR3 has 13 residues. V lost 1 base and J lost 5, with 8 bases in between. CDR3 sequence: CASSLGRATEAFF. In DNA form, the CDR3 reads TGTGCCAGCAGCTTAGGGCGGGCAACTGAAGCTTTCTTT. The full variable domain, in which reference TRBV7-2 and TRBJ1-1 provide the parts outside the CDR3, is GAGVSQSPSNKVTEKGKDVELRCDPISGHTALYWYRQSLGQGLEFLIYFQGNSAPDKSGLPSDRFSAERTGGSVSTLTIQRTQQEDSAVYLCASSLGRATEAFFGQGTRLTVV.

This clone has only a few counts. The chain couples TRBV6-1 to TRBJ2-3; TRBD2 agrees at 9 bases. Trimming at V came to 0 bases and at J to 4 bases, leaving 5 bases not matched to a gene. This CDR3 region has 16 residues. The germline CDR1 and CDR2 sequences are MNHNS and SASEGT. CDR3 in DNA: TGTGCCAGCAGTGAAGCGGAACTAGCGGGCCCAGATACGCAGTATTTT. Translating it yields CASSEAELAGPDTQYF.

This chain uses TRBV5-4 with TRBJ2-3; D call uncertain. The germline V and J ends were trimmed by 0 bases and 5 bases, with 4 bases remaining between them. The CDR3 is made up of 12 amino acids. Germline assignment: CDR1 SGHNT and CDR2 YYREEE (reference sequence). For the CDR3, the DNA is TGTGCCAGCAGCTTGGTGAGAGATACGCAGTATTTT. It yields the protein CASSLVRDTQYF.

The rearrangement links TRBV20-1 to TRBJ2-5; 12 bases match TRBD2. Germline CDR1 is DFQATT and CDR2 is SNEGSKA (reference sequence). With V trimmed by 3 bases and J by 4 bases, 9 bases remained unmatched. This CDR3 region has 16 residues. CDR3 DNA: TGCAGTGCTAGTTGGGCTAGCGGGGGGGTGTCAGAGACCCAGTACTTC. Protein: CSASWASGGVSETQYF.

The CDR3 loop reads CASSLRGTGYEKLFF. The CDR3 nucleotides are TGTGCCAGCAGCCTACGGGGGACAGGGTATGAAAAACTGTTTTTT. The V and J genes are TRBV13 and TRBJ1-4, with TRBD1 identical over 9 bases. Losses at the gene ends were 5 bases for V and 6 bases for J; bases not matched to a gene: 7. Germline V lookup: CDR1 PRHDT, CDR2 FYEKMQ (reference sequence). The CDR3 extends over 15 amino acids.

DNA for the CDR3: TGTGCCAGCAGCTCGACCGGGACAGGGGAGAATGAGCAGTTCTTC. Its translation is CASSSTGTGENEQFF. The chain is built from TRBV7-8 and TRBJ2-1; 10 nucleotides align to TRBD1. Germline CDR1 is SGHVS and CDR2 is FQNEAQ. The length of the CDR3 is 15 residues. J lost 7 bases, V lost 4 bases, and 7 bases had no gene match.

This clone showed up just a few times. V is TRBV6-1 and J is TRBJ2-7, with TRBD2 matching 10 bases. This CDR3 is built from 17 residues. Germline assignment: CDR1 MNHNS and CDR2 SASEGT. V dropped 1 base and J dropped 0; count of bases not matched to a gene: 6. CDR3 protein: CASSEGSASGGSYEQYF. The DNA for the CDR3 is TGTGCCAGCAGTGAAGGCTCCGCTAGCGGGGGCTCCTACGAGCAGTACTTC.

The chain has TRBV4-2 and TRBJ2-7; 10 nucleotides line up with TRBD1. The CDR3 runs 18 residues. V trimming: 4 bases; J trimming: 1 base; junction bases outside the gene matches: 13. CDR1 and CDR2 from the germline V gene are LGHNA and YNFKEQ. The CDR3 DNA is TGTGCCAGCAGCCCCCGCCCAACAGTGGGACAGGGGTCCTACGAGCAGTACTTC. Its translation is CASSPRPTVGQGSYEQYF.

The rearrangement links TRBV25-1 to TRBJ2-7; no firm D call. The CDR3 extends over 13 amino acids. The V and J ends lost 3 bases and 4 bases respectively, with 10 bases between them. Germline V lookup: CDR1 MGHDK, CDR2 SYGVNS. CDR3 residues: CASSEPGLYEQYF. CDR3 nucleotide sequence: TGTGCCAGCAGTGAGCCGGGTCTATACGAGCAGTACTTC.

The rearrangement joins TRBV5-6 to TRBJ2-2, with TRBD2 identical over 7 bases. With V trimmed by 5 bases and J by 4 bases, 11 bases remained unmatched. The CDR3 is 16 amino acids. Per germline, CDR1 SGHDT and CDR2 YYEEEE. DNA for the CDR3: TGTGCCAGCAGTCGGGAGGCGGGAGCGGGCACCGGGGAGCTGTTTTTT. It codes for CASSREAGAGTGELFF. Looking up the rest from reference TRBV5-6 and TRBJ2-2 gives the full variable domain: DAGVTQSPTHLIKTRGQQVTLRCSPKSGHDTVSWYQQALGQGPQFIFQYYEEEERQRGNFPDRFSGHQFPNYSSELNVNALLLGDSALYLCASSREAGAGTGELFFGEGSRLTVL.

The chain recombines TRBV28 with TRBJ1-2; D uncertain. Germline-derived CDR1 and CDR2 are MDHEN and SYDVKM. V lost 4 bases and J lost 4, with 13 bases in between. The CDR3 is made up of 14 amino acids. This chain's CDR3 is CASSYPAKLYGYTF. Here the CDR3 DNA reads TGTGCCAGCAGTTACCCCGCGAAGCTCTATGGCTACACCTTC.

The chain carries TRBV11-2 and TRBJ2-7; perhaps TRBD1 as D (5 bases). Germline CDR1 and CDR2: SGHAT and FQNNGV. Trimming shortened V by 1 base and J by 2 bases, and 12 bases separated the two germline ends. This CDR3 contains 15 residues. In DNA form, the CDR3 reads TGTGCCAGCAGCTTAGTGTTGGCAGGGCCCTACGAGCAGTACTTC. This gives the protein CASSLVLAGPYEQYF.

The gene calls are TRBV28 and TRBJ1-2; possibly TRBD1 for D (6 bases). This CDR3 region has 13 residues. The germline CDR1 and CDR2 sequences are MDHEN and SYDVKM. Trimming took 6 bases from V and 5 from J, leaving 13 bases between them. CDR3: CASRKSGAYGYTF. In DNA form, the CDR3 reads TGTGCCAGCAGGAAATCAGGGGCTTATGGCTACACCTTC.

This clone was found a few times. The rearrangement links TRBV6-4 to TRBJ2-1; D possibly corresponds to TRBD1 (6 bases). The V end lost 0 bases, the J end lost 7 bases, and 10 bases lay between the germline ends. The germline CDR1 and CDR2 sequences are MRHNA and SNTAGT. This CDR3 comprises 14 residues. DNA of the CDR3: TGTGCCAGCAGTGACTCAGGGGGTATGAATGAGCAGTTCTTC. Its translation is CASSDSGGMNEQFF.

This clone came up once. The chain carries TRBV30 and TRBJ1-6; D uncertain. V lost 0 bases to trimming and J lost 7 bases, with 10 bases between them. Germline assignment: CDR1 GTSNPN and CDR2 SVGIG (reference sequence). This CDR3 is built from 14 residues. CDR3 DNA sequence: TGTGCCTGGAGTGTACGAGGAGGGAATTCACCCCTCCACTTT. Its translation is CAWSVRGGNSPLHF.

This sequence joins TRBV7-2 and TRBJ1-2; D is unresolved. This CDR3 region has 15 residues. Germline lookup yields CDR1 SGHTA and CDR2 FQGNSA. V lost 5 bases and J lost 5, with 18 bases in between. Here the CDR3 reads CASSETVTSTYGYTF. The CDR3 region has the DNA TGTGCCAGCAGCGAAACAGTAACGAGTACTTATGGCTACACCTTC. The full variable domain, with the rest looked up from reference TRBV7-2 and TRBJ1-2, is GAGVSQSPSNKVTEKGKDVELRCDPISGHTALYWYRQSLGQGLEFLIYFQGNSAPDKSGLPSDRFSAERTGGSVSTLTIQRTQQEDSAVYLCASSETVTSTYGYTFGSGTRLTVV.

The CDR3 coding sequence is TGCGCCAGCAGCTTACGGGGGGTAGGGACAGATACGCAGTATTTT. Encoded protein: CASSLRGVGTDTQYF. This chain uses TRBV5-1 with TRBJ2-3, with TRBD2 matching over 7 bases. This CDR3 comprises 15 residues. The V and J ends lost 2 bases and 3 bases, in that order; junction bases with no gene match: 6. The germline CDR1 and CDR2 sequences are SGHRS and YFSETQ.